Given below is one T cell receptor (beta chain) in context. Authors' analysis steps: Reference gene primer amplification gave estimated nucleated cell counts. The assay was immunoSEQ multiplex PCR, and TCRdb's table has in-frame clones only and misses some. V and J calls plus clone size are reproduced from that table; the DNA served to infer D and trimming. The sample lists roughly 60,000 clones, about 80% occurring once. The data stem from a study of blood T cell repertoires in COVID-19. Study-level background: COVID-19 samples collected from the United States, Italy and Spain covered acute and convalescent phases. Sample material is recorded as cDNA or gDNA derived from T cells, B-cell-depleted T cells, or PBMCs.

The CDR3 totals 15 residues. V lost 7 bases and J lost 0, with 10 bases in between. Germline V gene sequence: CDR1 MNHEY, CDR2 SVGAGI. This receptor was identified in a man in his 60s with acute or convalescent COVID-19. The gene calls are TRBV6-5 and TRBJ2-6, with D tentatively TRBD1 (6 bases). Sequencing was carried out using peripheral blood. CDR3 region: CASTGVGSGANVLTF. The CDR3 DNA reads TGTGCCAGCACAGGGGTGGGCTCTGGGGCCAACGTCCTGACTTTC.